These 20 T cell receptor beta chains share one sample of origin, sequenced in a study of cytomegalovirus exposure and HLA in healthy donors. 13 Jbeta primers and 60 Vbeta primers were used for the PCR. Method: immunoSEQ multiplex PCR; TCRdb's copy keeps in-frame clones and lacks some. In the table there are about 190,000 clones, roughly 87% of which are singletons. Specimen: PBMCs. The receptor set was obtained from a boy younger than 10 in good health and CMV-seronegative.

The chain uses TRBV28 and TRBJ1-4, with 9 bases fitting TRBD1. After removal of 4 bases from V and 7 bases from J, the junction contained 10 bases not matched to a gene. The germline V gene has CDR1 MDHEN and CDR2 SYDVKM. The CDR3 contains 16 residues. The CDR3 sequence is CASSYSGTGQTEKLFF. CDR3 DNA: TGTGCCAGCAGTTACTCAGGGACAGGGCAAACTGAAAAACTGTTTTTT. The entire variable domain, with the rest obtained from reference TRBV28 and TRBJ1-4, is as follows: DVKVTQSSRYLVKRTGEKVFLECVQDMDHENMFWYRQDPGLGLRLIYFSYDVKMKEKGDIPEGYSVSREKKERFSLILESASTNQTSMYLCASSYSGTGQTEKLFFGSGTQLSVL.

V usage is TRBV7-2 and J usage is TRBJ2-7; 8 bases line up with TRBD1. This CDR3 is built from 14 residues. CDR1 is SGHTA and CDR2 is FQGNSA in the germline V gene. Trimming cost V 5 bases and J 5 bases; bases outside gene matches: 8. CDR3 DNA sequence: TGTGCCAGCAGCATACAGGGGGGCGGGCACGAGCAGTACTTC. The encoded protein is CASSIQGGGHEQYF.

This chain joins TRBV10-1 and TRBJ2-2; D perhaps matches TRBD1 (6 bases). The germline V gene has CDR1 WNHNN and CDR2 SYGVQD (reference sequence). V was shortened by 3 bases and J by 0 bases, with 11 bases between the two germline ends. The CDR3 sequence is 16 residues long. The DNA of the CDR3 is TGCGCCAGCAGTGACTTAGGGGGACCGAACACCGGGGAGCTGTTTTTT. It translates to CASSDLGGPNTGELFF.

The CDR3 protein is CASSDTAGGIYEQYF. DNA of the CDR3: TGCGCCAGCAGTGACACTGCGGGGGGGATCTACGAGCAGTACTTC. This sequence joins TRBV10-1 and TRBJ2-7; 9 bases are a match to TRBD2. Germline V lookup: CDR1 WNHNN, CDR2 SYGVQD (reference sequence). V lost 3 bases and J lost 3; bases outside the gene matches: 6. The CDR3 is made up of 15 amino acids.

The chain joins TRBV29-1 to TRBJ2-5; a weak D match, TRBD2 (6 bases). Trimming stripped 6 bases from V and 1 base from J, with 18 bases between. This CDR3 region has 15 residues. Germline CDR1 is SQVTM and CDR2 is ANQGSEA. The CDR3 coding sequence is TGCAGCGTCCGGGACTCCGGTCGGGTCCAAGAGACCCAGTACTTC. Its protein is CSVRDSGRVQETQYF.

This chain links TRBV6-5 with TRBJ2-7; 12 bases align to TRBD2. Trimming removed 4 bases from V and 5 bases from J; junction bases left unmatched: 6. CDR1 MNHEY and CDR2 SVGAGI come from the germline V gene. The CDR3 runs 15 residues. The CDR3 coding sequence is TGTGCCAGCAGTTTCCTGGCTAGCGGGAGGGACGAGCAGTACTTC. As protein: CASSFLASGRDEQYF.

This rearrangement joins TRBV28 to TRBJ1-2; D is unclear. CDR3 length: 16 residues. Germline-derived CDR1 and CDR2 are MDHEN and SYDVKM. Trimming removed 3 bases at V and 6 bases at J, with 20 bases between. CDR3 residues: CASSFPGLPTQDGYTF. CDR3 bases: TGTGCCAGCAGTTTTCCCGGACTGCCCACTCAGGATGGCTACACCTTC.

The chain uses TRBV29-1 and TRBJ2-3, with D possibly TRBD2 on 6 matching bases. Between the trimmed V and J ends, which lost 2 bases and 6 bases, there was a span of 15 bases. The CDR3 runs 14 residues. Germline V gene lookup returns CDR1 SQVTM and CDR2 ANQGSEA. CDR3 residues: CSVEPGVGLDTQYF. The DNA for the CDR3 is TGCAGCGTTGAACCGGGAGTAGGTTTGGATACGCAGTATTTT.

In this sample, this clone turned up a few times. The chain joins TRBV5-1 to TRBJ2-5, with 7 bases that match TRBD2. After removal of 6 bases from V and 5 bases from J, the junction contained 10 bases not matched to a gene. This CDR3 has 14 amino acids. Germline CDR1 and CDR2: SGHRS and YFSETQ. DNA of the CDR3: TGCGCCAGCATCTCCGGGACTATAGGGGAGACCCAGTACTTC. Translating gives CASISGTIGETQYF.

This clone was seen only once. The V call is TRBV7-2, the J call TRBJ2-1; 10 bases agree with TRBD2. V trimming: 4 bases; J trimming: 3 bases; junction bases outside the gene matches: 3. The V gene's germline CDR1 is SGHTA and CDR2 FQGNSA. The CDR3 runs to 15 residues. CDR3 sequence reads: CASSSKRGGYNEQFF. In DNA form, the CDR3 reads TGTGCCAGCAGCTCCAAGCGGGGGGGCTACAATGAGCAGTTCTTC.

The chain links TRBV19 to TRBJ1-2; 7 bases align to TRBD1. This CDR3 is built from 14 residues. Germline CDR1 LNHDA, CDR2 SQIVND (reference sequence). Trimming took 9 bases from V and 5 from J; bases not matched to a gene: 12. CDR3 region: CASNINSQGYGYTF. CDR3 in DNA: TGTGCCAGCAATATAAATTCACAGGGGTATGGCTACACCTTC.

The chain links TRBV6-5 to TRBJ2-5, with D possibly TRBD2 on 5 matching bases. The germline CDR1 and CDR2 sequences are MNHEY and SVGAGI. V was shortened by 4 bases and J by 4 bases, with 10 bases between the two germline ends. The CDR3 is 13 amino acids. CDR3 region: CASSSPGVETQYF. The CDR3 nucleotides read TGTGCCAGCAGTTCCCCCGGGGTAGAGACCCAGTACTTC.

A remark on this clone: The junction departs from germline at one end; a sequencing error may be responsible. The chain links TRBV7-9 to TRBJ1-5; D ambiguous. The CDR3 covers 12 residues. Looked up from germline, CDR1 is SEHNR and CDR2 is FQNEAQ (reference sequence). In DNA form, the CDR3 reads TGTTCCAGCAGCTTTGCAGATCAGCCCCAGCATTTT. This sequence encodes CSSSFADQPQHF.

This clone has just one count. J is TRBJ2-7 and V is TRBV27; TRBD1 matches at 7 bases. The CDR3 covers 14 residues. Germline lookup yields CDR1 MNHEY and CDR2 SMNVEV (reference sequence). J lost 2 bases, V lost 5 bases, and 6 bases had no gene match. DNA for the CDR3: TGTGCCAGCAGTACCCGACAGGGTGCCTACGAGCAGTACTTC. Translating it yields CASSTRQGAYEQYF.

In its sample, this clone was seen once. This chain links TRBV9 with TRBJ2-2; the match to TRBD2 covers 8 bases. This CDR3 is built from 16 residues. The germline V gene encodes CDR1 SGDLS and CDR2 YYNGEE. The trim removed 3 bases at V and 7 bases at J, leaving 11 bases unmatched. CDR3 DNA: TGTGCCAGCAGCGCAACTAGCGGTCCCACCGTCGGGGAGCTGTTTTTT. This translates into CASSATSGPTVGELFF.

V usage is TRBV2 and J usage is TRBJ2-2; a possible D gene is TRBD1 (6 bases). The ends were cut back, 2 bases at V and 6 bases at J, with 22 bases in the middle. CDR3 size: 18 residues. CDR1 is SNHLY and CDR2 is FYNNEI in the germline V gene. The CDR3: CASSEPETGTAAAGELFF. The CDR3 DNA reads TGTGCCAGCAGTGAACCCGAGACAGGCACAGCGGCGGCCGGGGAGCTGTTTTTT.

The rearrangement uses TRBV30 and TRBJ1-2; D gene unclear. Looked up from germline, CDR1 is GTSNPN and CDR2 is SVGIG (reference sequence). The V end was cut by 4 bases, the J end by 5 bases, with 8 bases between. The CDR3 sequence is 11 residues long. CDR3 protein: CAWKGLYGYTF. CDR3 nucleotide sequence: TGTGCCTGGAAAGGACTTTATGGCTACACCTTC. Variable domain in full (rest from reference TRBV30 and TRBJ1-2): SQTIHQWPATLVQPVGSPLSLECTVEGTSNPNLYWYRQAAGRGLQLLFYSVGIGQISSEVPQNLSASRPQDRQFILSSKKLLLSDSGFYLCAWKGLYGYTFGSGTRLTVV.

The chain links TRBV23-1 to TRBJ2-2; D might be TRBD2 (5 bases). TRBV23-1 is sorted into the ORF group, with uncertain function. V was shortened by 4 bases and J by 1 base, with 13 bases between the two germline ends. The CDR3 spans 16 residues. The CDR3 loop is CASSPRGELNTGELFF. The CDR3, as DNA: TGCGCCAGCAGTCCACGGGGAGAATTGAACACCGGGGAGCTGTTTTTT.

About this clone: The sample contains more than one DNA sequence encoding this CDR3. This chain uses TRBV28 with TRBJ1-1; tentatively, D is TRBD1 (5 bases). The CDR3 length is 15 residues. V gave up 5 bases and J gave up 2 bases, with 15 bases separating them. Germline V CDR1 and CDR2: MDHEN, SYDVKM. Here the CDR3 DNA reads TGTGCCAGCAGTCCCTCGGGACTGCGTAACACTGAAGCTTTCTTT. Its protein is CASSPSGLRNTEAFF.

The genes are TRBV5-8 and TRBJ2-1; D is undetermined. V was shortened by 1 base and J by 13 bases, with 9 bases between the two germline ends. This CDR3 spans 11 amino acids. CDR1 and CDR2 (germline): SGHTS, YDEGEE. CDR3 sequence: CASSLLGSQFF. The CDR3 nucleotides read TGTGCCAGCAGCTTGCTAGGATCCCAGTTCTTC.